The next 8 T cell receptor beta chains were all read from a single sample in a study of cytomegalovirus exposure and HLA in healthy donors. The method was immunoSEQ multiplex PCR; TCRdb's version includes in-frame clones alone and lacks a portion of them. The sample contains approximately 60,000 clones, 92% of which appear only once. Sequenced: PBMCs. These receptors originate from a woman aged 18-29 years in good health and CMV-seronegative.

This chain links TRBV5-6 with TRBJ2-1, with TRBD2 matching over 9 bases. The V segment lost 0 bases and the J segment 5 bases; nucleotides outside the gene matches: 9. The length of the CDR3 is 17 residues. CDR1 is SGHDT and CDR2 is YYEEEE in the germline V gene. The CDR3 here is CASSLVQREARNNEQFF. Here the CDR3 DNA reads TGTGCCAGCAGCTTGGTTCAGCGGGAGGCCCGAAACAATGAGCAGTTCTTC. The full variable domain, rest sourced from reference TRBV5-6 and TRBJ2-1, is DAGVTQSPTHLIKTRGQQVTLRCSPKSGHDTVSWYQQALGQGPQFIFQYYEEEERQRGNFPDRFSGHQFPNYSSELNVNALLLGDSALYLCASSLVQREARNNEQFFGPGTRLTVL.

CDR3 nucleotide sequence: TGTGCCAGCAGCCTACGGACAGGGCGGGAGACCCAGTACTTC. Translated: CASSLRTGRETQYF. The chain combines TRBV13 with TRBJ2-5; TRBD1 agrees at 8 bases. CDR1 PRHDT and CDR2 FYEKMQ come from the germline V gene (reference sequence). This CDR3 has 14 amino acids. V gave up 5 bases and J gave up 5 bases; unmatched junction bases: 7.

This chain links TRBV28 with TRBJ1-1, with unresolved D. CDR3 length equals 15 residues. CDR1 is MDHEN and CDR2 is SYDVKM in the germline V gene. V was cut by 5 bases and J by 0 bases, with 13 bases left in between. DNA of the CDR3: TGTGCCAGCAGTCTACCTACTTCGATGAACACTGAAGCTTTCTTT. Residues: CASSLPTSMNTEAFF.

V and J are TRBV7-6 and TRBJ2-7, with 8 positions matching TRBD2. With V trimmed by 5 bases and J by 4 bases, 13 bases remained unmatched. Germline V lookup: CDR1 SGHVS, CDR2 FNYEAQ. CDR3 size: 16 residues. CDR3 sequence: CASSPSSGLAGYEQYF. The CDR3 DNA is TGTGCCAGCAGCCCCTCATCGGGGCTAGCGGGTTACGAGCAGTACTTC.

V and J are TRBV6-1 and TRBJ1-2; D is ambiguous. V was trimmed by 1 base and J by 13 bases, leaving 7 bases between them. Germline CDR1 MNHNS, CDR2 SASEGT. The CDR3 length is 10 residues. CDR3 protein: CASSEETITF. CDR3 DNA: TGTGCCAGCAGTGAAGAAACAATCACCTTC.

This clone has only one observation. V gene TRBV27 combines with J gene TRBJ2-7; D gene uncertain. Looked up from germline, CDR1 is MNHEY and CDR2 is SMNVEV (reference sequence). The CDR3 sequence is 14 residues long. V was pared by 6 bases and J by 0 bases, with 12 bases between. The CDR3 DNA follows: TGTGCCAGCAGCATCACATCCAGCTCCTACGAGCAGTACTTC. Translating gives CASSITSSSYEQYF.

The V gene is TRBV28, the J gene TRBJ2-2; no clear D. CDR1 MDHEN and CDR2 SYDVKM come from the germline V gene. Trimming removed 7 bases from V and 4 bases from J, with 13 bases in between. This CDR3 is built from 14 residues. CDR3 region: CASTPGRLTGELFF. The CDR3 nucleotides are TGTGCCAGCACCCCTGGGCGTCTCACCGGGGAGCTGTTTTTT.

The gene calls are TRBV19 and TRBJ1-2, with TRBD1 identical over 7 bases. The trim removed 5 bases at V and 0 bases at J, leaving 15 bases unmatched. The length of the CDR3 is 18 residues. Germline-derived CDR1 and CDR2 are LNHDA and SQIVND (reference sequence). In DNA form, the CDR3 reads TGTGCCAGTAGTCGGGGGGGGGACAGCTTCTCCGCTAACTATGGCTACACCTTC. Translating it yields CASSRGGDSFSANYGYTF.